These 5 T cell receptor beta chains came from one sample sequenced in a study of a mutant IDH1 vaccine in newly diagnosed glioma. These receptors' antigens are unknown. Generated by immunoSEQ multiplex PCR, the TCRdb table keeps only in-frame clones and is missing some. There are about 60,000 clones in the sample; 84% occur only once, and roughly 3.6% lies in the top ten. Sample time point: week 11, during vaccination. Every vaccine dose comprised 300 ug of mutant IDH1 20-mer peptide plus topical imiquimod. Material: PBMCs, obtained from a glioma patient whose treatment included an IDH1 peptide vaccine. Every receptor here comes from a man younger than 40 with glioma.

The gene calls are TRBV19 and TRBJ2-3, with D unresolved. V lost 1 base and J lost 7, with 3 bases in between. The CDR3 has 11 residues. Germline CDR1 and CDR2: LNHDA and SQIVND (reference sequence). The CDR3 bases are TGTGCCAGTAGTATAGGGAATACGCAGTATTTT. It translates to CASSIGNTQYF. The full variable domain, its missing parts supplied by reference TRBV19 and TRBJ2-3, is DGGITQSPKYLFRKEGQNVTLSCEQNLNHDAMYWYRQDPGQGLRLIYYSQIVNDFQKGDIAEGYSVSREKKESFPLTVTSAQKNPTAFYLCASSIGNTQYFGPGTRLTVL.

This clone came up a few times. V and J are TRBV7-8 and TRBJ1-2, with D possibly TRBD1 on 5 matching bases. CDR1 is SGHVS and CDR2 is FQNEAQ in the germline V gene. The CDR3 has 17 residues. V was trimmed by 1 base and J by 2 bases, leaving 17 bases between them. This chain's CDR3 is CASSLVVLEGANYGYTF. In DNA, the CDR3 is TGTGCCAGCAGCTTAGTAGTCTTGGAAGGGGCAAACTATGGCTACACCTTC.

V is TRBV5-1 and J is TRBJ2-7; tentative D call: TRBD1 (5 bases). CDR3 length: 12 residues. The V end was cut by 3 bases, the J end by 3 bases, with 7 bases between. Germline V gives CDR1 SGHRS, CDR2 YFSETQ. The DNA of the CDR3 is TGCGCCAGCAGCTCCCAGGGCTACGAGCAGTACTTC. It specifies CASSSQGYEQYF.

Only a few counts were recorded for this clone. The chain couples TRBV15 to TRBJ2-1, with unresolved D. Trimming pared 1 base from V and 0 bases from J, leaving 7 bases between. CDR3 length: 15 amino acids. In germline, CDR1 is LNHNV, CDR2 YYDKDF (reference sequence). The CDR3 region is CATSRGKSSYNEQFF. CDR3 coding DNA: TGTGCCACCAGCAGAGGTAAGAGCTCCTACAATGAGCAGTTCTTC.

V and J are TRBV30 and TRBJ2-2, with 7 bases that match TRBD1. This CDR3 is built from 16 residues. With 0 bases clipped from V and 8 bases from J, the junction kept 12 bases outside the gene matches. Germline CDR1 reads GTSNPN; CDR2 reads SVGIG (reference sequence). CDR3 protein: CAWSVRVDRWEGELFF. CDR3 in DNA: TGTGCCTGGAGTGTACGGGTGGACAGGTGGGAGGGGGAGCTGTTTTTT.